The 17 T cell receptor beta chains below were found in one sample sequenced in a study of T cells in Graves' hyperthyroidism and ophthalmopathy. Researchers took RNA transcripts and amplified the TCR beta CDR3 regions from them. First-round RT-PCR of the TCR CDR3 relied on the HTBI primer set. TCRdb processed the multiplex PCR reads anew with MiXCR; each CDR3 protein has one entry. The top ten hold roughly 10% of the sample, which has approximately 520,000 distinct CDR3 sequences, 24% seen once. Sequencing used blood. The receptors come from a woman aged 25 to 45 with Graves' ophthalmopathy.

The chain has TRBV6-2 or TRBV6-3 and TRBJ2-7, with D possibly matching TRBD1 (5 bases). Germline V gene lookup returns CDR1 MNHEY and CDR2 SVGEGT. The CDR3 consists of 13 residues. With 3 bases removed from V and 5 bases from J, the gap between germline ends came to 11 bases. The CDR3 spells CASSYNGHNEQYF. The CDR3 DNA reads as TGTGCCAGCAGTTATAACGGACACAACGAGCAGTACTTC.

This clonotype was seen many times. The chain joins TRBV29-1 to TRBJ2-3; 8 bases align to TRBD2. The CDR3 totals 14 residues. Germline V gene sequence: CDR1 SQVTM, CDR2 ANQGSEA. The V gene end was trimmed by 4 bases and the J gene end by 6 bases; junction bases not matched to a gene: 9. This CDR3 is CSVVPGLGGDTQYF. In DNA form, the CDR3 reads TGCAGCGTTGTCCCGGGACTAGGAGGGGATACGCAGTATTTT.

V gene TRBV4-2 combines with J gene TRBJ1-5; D uncertain. Trimming took 1 base from V and 4 from J, leaving 11 bases between them. The CDR3 is 15 residues long. Germline assignment: CDR1 LGHNA and CDR2 YNFKEQ. For the CDR3, the DNA is TGTGCCAGCAGCCAAGTCTGGGGTTCAAATCAGCCCCAGCATTTT. Its protein product is CASSQVWGSNQPQHF.

In this sample, this clonotype turned up many times. This chain connects TRBV12-3 or TRBV12-4 to TRBJ1-3; 8 bases line up with TRBD1. This CDR3 comprises 17 residues. Trimming at V came to 3 bases and at J to 0 bases, leaving 7 bases not matched to a gene. For the CDR3, the DNA is TGTGCCAGCAGTTTCGAGGGGACAGGTGGCTCTGGAAACACCATATATTTT. Its translation: CASSFEGTGGSGNTIYF.

At least ten counts were recorded for this clonotype. V gene TRBV2 combines with J gene TRBJ2-7; perhaps TRBD1 as D (6 bases). Trimming cost V 5 bases and J 3 bases, with 11 bases left between them. CDR1 and CDR2 (germline): SNHLY, FYNNEI. The CDR3 runs 13 residues. The CDR3 loop reads CASSLRQVYEQYF. The DNA of the CDR3 is TGTGCCAGCAGTCTACGACAGGTCTACGAGCAGTACTTC.

The chain is built from TRBV12-3 or TRBV12-4 and TRBJ2-5; 16 nucleotides line up with TRBD2. The V and J ends lost 6 bases and 5 bases, in that order; junction bases with no gene match: 9. This CDR3 region has 17 residues. The CDR3 DNA follows: TGTGCCAGCAGCAAGGGGACTAGCGGGGGGGCCTTGGAGACCCAGTACTTC. This translates into CASSKGTSGGALETQYF.

Remarks on this clonotype: The CDR3 does not end in the conserved phenylalanine or tryptophan, so this is likely a read error. The CDR3 reads CASSLGSGEANYGYTD. In DNA, the CDR3 is TGTGCCAGCAGTTTAGGTTCAGGAGAAGCTAACTATGGCTACACCGAC. This rearrangement joins TRBV12-3 or TRBV12-4 to TRBJ1-2; D call uncertain. The CDR3 extends over 16 amino acids. The V end was cut by 1 base, the J end by 0 bases, with 12 bases between.

In its sample, this clonotype was seen many times. This chain connects TRBV19 to TRBJ2-7; D is possibly TRBD2 (5 bases). CDR1 and CDR2 from the germline V gene are LNHDA and SQIVND (reference sequence). The CDR3 spans 14 residues. With 0 bases removed from V and 3 bases from J, the gap between germline ends came to 9 bases. Here the CDR3 DNA reads TGTGCCAGTAGTATAGATGCGGGTAGCTACGAGCAGTACTTC. This gives the protein CASSIDAGSYEQYF.

The sample holds many counts of this clonotype. The gene calls are TRBV19 and TRBJ1-2; tentatively, D is TRBD1 (6 bases). Germline CDR1 LNHDA, CDR2 SQIVND (reference sequence). V lost 7 bases to trimming and J lost 0 bases, with 33 bases between them. The CDR3 runs to 21 residues. The CDR3 is CASTRGPGSMSAWEANYGYTF. Written as DNA, the CDR3 is TGTGCCAGTACCCGGGGGCCAGGGAGCATGTCGGCGTGGGAAGCTAACTATGGCTACACCTTC.

This clonotype came up many times. The chain has TRBV18 and TRBJ1-2, with 8 bases identical to TRBD1. The germline gives CDR1 KGHSH, CDR2 LQKENI. After removal of 5 bases from V and 3 bases from J, the junction contained 2 bases not matched to a gene. The CDR3 contains 13 residues. CDR3 in amino acids: CASSTQGDYGYTF. The CDR3 bases are TGTGCCAGCTCAACACAGGGGGACTATGGCTACACCTTC.

The chain carries TRBV15 and TRBJ2-5; D unresolved. This CDR3 is built from 13 residues. Germline values: CDR1 LNHNV, CDR2 YYDKDF (reference sequence). Trimming pared 1 base from V and 5 bases from J, leaving 8 bases between. CDR3 nucleotides: TGTGCCACCAGCAGAGTCAGAGCGGAGACCCAGTACTTC. Its translation: CATSRVRAETQYF.

This clonotype was seen repeatedly, ten times or more. The chain couples TRBV10-3 to TRBJ1-1, with a weak D call TRBD1 (5 bases). Deletions cut 4 bases from V and 4 bases from J, with 16 bases between. Germline V gives CDR1 ENHRY, CDR2 SYGVKD. The CDR3 is 15 residues long. The DNA of the CDR3 is TGTGCCATCAGTGTCTCGGAAGGGGAGGGCACTGAAGCTTTCTTT. This gives the protein CAISVSEGEGTEAFF.

This clonotype was seen many times. This chain links TRBV29-1 with TRBJ2-5; 7 nucleotides line up with TRBD1. V was clipped by 6 bases and J by 5 bases; unmatched bases: 9. CDR3 length equals 13 residues. The germline V gene encodes CDR1 SQVTM and CDR2 ANQGSEA. The CDR3 reads CSVETGSDETQYF. The CDR3 nucleotides read TGCAGCGTGGAGACAGGGTCTGACGAGACCCAGTACTTC.

This clonotype turned up a few times. This chain links TRBV19 with TRBJ1-2, with D unclear. This CDR3 is built from 13 residues. V lost 3 bases and J 8 bases, leaving 13 bases between the germline ends. Germline assignment: CDR1 LNHDA and CDR2 SQIVND (reference sequence). CDR3 residues: CASSIHPTVGYTF. Here the CDR3 DNA reads TGTGCCAGTAGTATCCACCCCACCGTCGGCTACACCTTC.

This clonotype has just a few counts. The V call is TRBV2, the J call TRBJ2-5; D is unclear. Germline V gene sequence: CDR1 SNHLY, CDR2 FYNNEI. V shed 6 bases and J shed 5 bases, with 10 bases lying between them. The CDR3 spans 12 residues. DNA for the CDR3: TGTGCCAGCAGAGAATTCCGGGAGACCCAGTACTTC. As protein: CASREFRETQYF.

This clonotype was seen just once. CDR3 in DNA: TGTGCCAGCAGCCAAGAAGGACAGGGGAGAGGTCAGCCCCAGCATTTT. Translated, it gives CASSQEGQGRGQPQHF. This sequence joins TRBV4-2 and TRBJ1-5, with TRBD1 identical over 9 bases. With 0 bases clipped from V and 6 bases from J, the junction kept 6 bases outside the gene matches. In germline, CDR1 is LGHNA, CDR2 YNFKEQ. The CDR3 is 16 amino acids.

Of note for this clonotype: An end of the junction differs from the germline gene, which may be a read error. The chain recombines TRBV12-3 or TRBV12-4 with TRBJ2-5; maybe TRBD2 (7 bases). The CDR3 totals 13 residues. The CDR3 spells CASKGGSQETHYF. CDR3 sequence (DNA): TGTGCCAGCAAGGGGGGGAGCCAAGAGACCCACTACTTC.